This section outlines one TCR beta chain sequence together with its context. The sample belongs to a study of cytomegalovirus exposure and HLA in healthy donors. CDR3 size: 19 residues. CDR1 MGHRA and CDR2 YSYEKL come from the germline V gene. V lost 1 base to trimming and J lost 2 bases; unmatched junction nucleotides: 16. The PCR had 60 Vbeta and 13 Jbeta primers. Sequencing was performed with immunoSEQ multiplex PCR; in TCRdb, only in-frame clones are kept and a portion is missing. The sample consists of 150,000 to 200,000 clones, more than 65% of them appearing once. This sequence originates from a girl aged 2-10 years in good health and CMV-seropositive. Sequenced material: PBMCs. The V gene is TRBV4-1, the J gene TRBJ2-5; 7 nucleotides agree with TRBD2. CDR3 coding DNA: TGCGCCAGCAGCCAAGCTGGGTCTAGCGGAAGCGGGCTACAAGAGACCCAGTACTTC. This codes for CASSQAGSSGSGLQETQYF.